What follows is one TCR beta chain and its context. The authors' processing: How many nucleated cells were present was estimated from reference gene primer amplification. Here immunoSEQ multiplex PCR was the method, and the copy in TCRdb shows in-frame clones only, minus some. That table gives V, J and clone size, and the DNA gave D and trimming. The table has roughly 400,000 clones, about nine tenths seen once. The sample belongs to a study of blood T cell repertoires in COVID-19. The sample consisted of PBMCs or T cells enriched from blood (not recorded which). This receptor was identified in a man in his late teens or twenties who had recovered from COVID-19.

In nucleotides, the CDR3 is TGTGCCAGCAGTGAAGCGCCGGTTATGAACACTGAAGCTTTCTTT. Residues: CASSEAPVMNTEAFF. The chain couples TRBV6-1 to TRBJ1-1; D gene uncertain. With 0 bases removed from V and 0 bases from J, the gap between germline ends came to 8 bases. This CDR3 comprises 15 residues. Germline CDR1 and CDR2: MNHNS and SASEGT.